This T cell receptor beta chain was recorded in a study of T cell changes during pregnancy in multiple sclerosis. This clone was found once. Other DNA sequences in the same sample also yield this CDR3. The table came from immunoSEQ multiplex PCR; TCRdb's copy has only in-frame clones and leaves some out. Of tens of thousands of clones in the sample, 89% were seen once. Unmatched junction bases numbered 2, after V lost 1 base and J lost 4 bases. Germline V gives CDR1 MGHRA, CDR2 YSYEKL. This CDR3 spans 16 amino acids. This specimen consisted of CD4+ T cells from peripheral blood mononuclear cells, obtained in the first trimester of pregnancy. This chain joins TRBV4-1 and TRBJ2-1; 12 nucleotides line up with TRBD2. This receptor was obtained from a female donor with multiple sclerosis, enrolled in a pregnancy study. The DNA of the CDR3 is TGCGCCAGCAGCCAAGGTCTAGCGGGAGGGTACAATGAGCAGTTCTTC. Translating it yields CASSQGLAGGYNEQFF.